This TCR beta chain is drawn from a study of human T cells and chemical hapten exposure. General study points: It was expanded TCRs that formed significantly more large CDR3 similarity clusters than controls did.

This clonotype was counted at least ten times. Its antigen is as yet unknown. The time point here: patch test 3, about 24 weeks after DPC sensitization. Indicated treatment: therapeutic diphenylcyclopropenone sensitization with weekly scalp DPC. Total RNA came from unfractionated whole blood. Trimming at V came to 4 bases and at J to 1 base, leaving 4 bases not matched to a gene. The CDR3 is made up of 14 amino acids. Germline CDR1 and CDR2: LNHNV and YYDKDF (reference sequence). TCRdb re-called the RACE reads with MiXCR, one entry per CDR3 protein. The table includes around 40,000 distinct CDR3 sequences, roughly 13% detected once.

The chain couples TRBV15 to TRBJ2-7, with 7 bases aligning to TRBD1. The source was whole blood, collected in connection with sensitization to the hapten diphenylcyclopropenone (DPC). The clonotype comes from a woman aged 40-49 years with alopecia areata. Some clones in this sample may be carry-over from other donors' samples. In DNA form, the CDR3 reads TGTGCCACCAGCACCGGGGACAGTTCCTACGAGCAGTACTTC. It codes for CATSTGDSSYEQYF.